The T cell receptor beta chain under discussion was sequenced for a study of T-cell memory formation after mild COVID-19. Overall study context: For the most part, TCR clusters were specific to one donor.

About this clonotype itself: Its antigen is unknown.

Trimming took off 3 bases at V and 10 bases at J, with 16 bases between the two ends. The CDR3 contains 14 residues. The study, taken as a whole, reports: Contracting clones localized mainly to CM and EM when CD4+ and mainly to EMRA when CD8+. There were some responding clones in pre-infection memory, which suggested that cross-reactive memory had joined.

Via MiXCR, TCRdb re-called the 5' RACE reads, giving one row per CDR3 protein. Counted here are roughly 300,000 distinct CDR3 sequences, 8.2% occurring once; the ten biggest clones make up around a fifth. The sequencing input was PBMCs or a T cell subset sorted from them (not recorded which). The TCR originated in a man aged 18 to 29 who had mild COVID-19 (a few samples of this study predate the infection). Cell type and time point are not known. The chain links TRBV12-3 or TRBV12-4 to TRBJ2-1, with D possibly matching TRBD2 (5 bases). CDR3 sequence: CASSLDLDLGEQFF. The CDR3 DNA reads TGTGCCAGCAGTTTGGATCTGGACTTGGGGGAGCAGTTCTTC.